The source of this T cell receptor (beta chain) is a study of blood T cell repertoires in COVID-19. Study background: Samples came from the United States, Italy and Spain, spanning acute and convalescent COVID-19.

Per the authors' pipeline: Estimated nucleated cell counts came from reference gene primer amplification. Produced via immunoSEQ multiplex PCR; TCRdb's table is partial and in-frame only. D and trimming come from the DNA, and the V and J calls and clone size come from that table. The table shows roughly 100,000 clones, with roughly 84% occurring only once. The germline V gene encodes CDR1 LGHDT and CDR2 YNNKEL (reference sequence). The CDR3 runs to 15 residues. The germline V and J ends were trimmed by 3 bases and 0 bases, with 11 bases remaining between them. This sequence originates from a human donor in a cohort sampled during active COVID-19. The chain combines TRBV3-1 (or the pseudogene TRBV3-2) with TRBJ1-1; possibly TRBD1 for D (5 bases). The sequencing sample was made of peripheral blood. This CDR3 reads CASSQQQVMNTEAFF. The CDR3 nucleotides read TGTGCCAGCAGCCAGCAACAGGTTATGAACACTGAAGCTTTCTTT.